The 28 T cell receptor beta chains below all came from one sample that was sequenced in a study of early T cells in non-severe SARS-CoV-2 infection. TCRdb called the 5' RACE reads again in MiXCR, with one record for every CDR3 protein. The repertoire includes around 98,000 distinct CDR3 sequences, approximately 11% of them detected once, and 4% to 5.5% sits in the top ten. What was sequenced was whole blood. The receptors here all came from an adult who was a healthcare worker with PCR-confirmed SARS-CoV-2 infection or an uninfected control (not recorded which).

This clonotype was recorded many times. V is TRBV2 and J is TRBJ2-1; weak D call: TRBD2 (5 bases). In germline, CDR1 is SNHLY, CDR2 FYNNEI. The CDR3 loop spans 13 amino acids. Trimming removed 8 bases at V and 4 bases at J, with 12 bases between. The CDR3 DNA reads TGTGCCAGCGGGAGCTACCCTTACAATGAGCAGTTCTTC. Its translation: CASGSYPYNEQFF.

This clonotype was found a few times. The chain couples TRBV3-1 to TRBJ2-1, with 8 positions matching TRBD1. This CDR3 spans 15 amino acids. Germline CDR1 and CDR2: LGHDT and YNNKEL (reference sequence). J gave up 3 bases and V 6 bases, and 7 bases lay outside the gene matches. In DNA form, the CDR3 reads TGTGCCAGCAGGCAAACAGGGGGTGACTACAATGAGCAGTTCTTC. Its translation is CASRQTGGDYNEQFF.

The J gene is TRBJ2-5, the V gene TRBV20-1; D not resolved. The germline CDR1 and CDR2 sequences are DFQATT and SNEGSKA (reference sequence). The CDR3 is 14 amino acids. Trimming removed 0 bases from V and 5 bases from J, with 13 bases in between. In nucleotides, the CDR3 is TGCAGTGCTAGAGATAATCGGGCAGTGGAGACCCAGTACTTC. Its translation is CSARDNRAVETQYF.

At least ten counts were recorded for this clonotype. Here the CDR3 DNA reads TGTGCCAGCAGCATAACCTACGAGCAGTACTTC. This codes for CASSITYEQYF. The chain employs TRBV7-9 and TRBJ2-7; D unresolved. Germline V gene lookup returns CDR1 SEHNR and CDR2 FQNEAQ (reference sequence). CDR3 length equals 11 residues. The V end was cut by 5 bases, the J end by 2 bases, with 4 bases between.

This clonotype was picked up a small number of times. This sequence joins TRBV18 and TRBJ1-1, with D perhaps TRBD1 (5 bases). There are 16 residues in the CDR3. V lost 2 bases to trimming and J lost 5 bases, with 18 bases between them. Germline V gives CDR1 KGHSH, CDR2 LQKENI. CDR3 amino acids: CASSPLGPQGTTEAFF. In nucleotides, the CDR3 is TGTGCCAGCTCACCATTAGGGCCGCAGGGTACTACTGAAGCTTTCTTT.

This clonotype was picked up many times. The V and J genes are TRBV7-6 and TRBJ2-2, with D perhaps being TRBD1 or TRBD2 (6 bases each). Germline assignment: CDR1 SGHVS and CDR2 FNYEAQ. Trimming removed 2 bases at V and 6 bases at J, with 10 bases between. The length of the CDR3 is 14 residues. The CDR3 reads CASSLRGVAGELFF. In DNA, the CDR3 is TGTGCCAGCAGCTTAAGGGGGGTCGCCGGGGAGCTGTTTTTT.

This clonotype was recorded at least ten times. V usage is TRBV20-1 and J usage is TRBJ2-7; 8 bases map to TRBD2. Germline loops: CDR1 DFQATT, CDR2 SNEGSKA (reference sequence). The CDR3 loop spans 14 amino acids. Losses at the gene ends were 1 base for V and 5 bases for J; bases not matched to a gene: 7. CDR3 DNA sequence: TGCAGTGCTAGAGTAGCAGCGGGAGACCACGAGCAGTACTTC. It translates to CSARVAAGDHEQYF.

This clonotype was observed a few times. V and J are TRBV20-1 and TRBJ2-1; tentatively, D is TRBD1 (6 bases). The V gene lost 3 bases and the J gene lost 5 bases, with 11 bases spanning the gap. Germline CDR1 is DFQATT and CDR2 is SNEGSKA (reference sequence). This CDR3 has 13 residues. CDR3 loop: CSASLGQHNEQFF. The CDR3 DNA sequence: TGCAGTGCTAGTTTAGGACAGCACAATGAGCAGTTCTTC.

This clonotype was seen repeatedly, ten times or more. This sequence joins TRBV3-1 and TRBJ1-2; weak D call: TRBD1 (5 bases). Between the trimmed V and J ends, which lost 0 bases and 4 bases, there was a span of 15 bases. The germline CDR1 and CDR2 sequences are LGHDT and YNNKEL (reference sequence). This CDR3 region has 16 residues. This CDR3 is CASSQERSRGVYGYTF. Here the CDR3 DNA reads TGTGCCAGCAGCCAAGAAAGGTCGCGGGGCGTCTATGGCTACACCTTC.

This clonotype was found a few times. This chain uses TRBV7-9 with TRBJ1-1, with 7 bases lining up with TRBD1. Germline values: CDR1 SEHNR, CDR2 FQNEAQ (reference sequence). This CDR3 comprises 14 residues. Losses at the gene ends were 1 base for V and 3 bases for J; bases not matched to a gene: 2. The CDR3 reads CASSLVTGDTEAFF. Here the CDR3 DNA reads TGTGCCAGCAGCTTAGTTACAGGGGACACTGAAGCTTTCTTT.

V gene TRBV7-9 combines with J gene TRBJ2-7; D is undetermined. The CDR3 totals 14 residues. Germline V gene lookup returns CDR1 SEHNR and CDR2 FQNEAQ (reference sequence). Trimming left V 2 bases short and J 4 bases short, with 12 bases between. The CDR3 sequence is CASSLMEWGYEQYF. CDR3 sequence (DNA): TGTGCCAGCAGCTTAATGGAGTGGGGTTACGAGCAGTACTTC.

This clonotype was seen many times. The chain is built from TRBV6-8 and TRBJ2-7; the D is unclear. CDR1 and CDR2 from the germline V gene are MNHGY and SAAAGT. The CDR3 runs 14 residues. Trimming pared 2 bases from V and 3 bases from J, leaving 11 bases between. The CDR3 protein is CASSYDLAGYEQYF. CDR3 bases: TGTGCCAGCAGTTACGATTTGGCCGGCTACGAGCAGTACTTC.

This clonotype was observed many times. The rearrangement joins TRBV18 to TRBJ2-5; 12 bases fit TRBD2. The V and J ends lost 3 bases and 3 bases, in that order; junction bases with no gene match: 2. CDR1 and CDR2 from the germline V gene are KGHSH and LQKENI. There are 15 residues in the CDR3. The CDR3 DNA follows: TGTGCCAGCTCACCCACTAGCGGGAGGAAAGAGACCCAGTACTTC. Amino acid sequence: CASSPTSGRKETQYF.

The V gene is TRBV6-1, the J gene TRBJ2-5; TRBD2 matches 11 bases. CDR1 and CDR2 (germline): MNHNS, SASEGT. V lost 4 bases, J lost 4 bases, and 8 bases stayed unmatched. This CDR3 has 16 amino acids. CDR3 coding DNA: TGTGCCAGCAGTGCCTTTAGCGGGGGGGCCGGAGAGACCCAGTACTTC. Residues: CASSAFSGGAGETQYF.

V usage is TRBV9 and J usage is TRBJ2-7, with TRBD2 identical over 10 bases. This CDR3 is built from 15 residues. V lost 0 bases to trimming and J lost 2 bases; unmatched junction nucleotides: 2. Germline lookup yields CDR1 SGDLS and CDR2 YYNGEE. Here the CDR3 reads CASSVGTSGAYEQYF. CDR3 bases: TGTGCCAGCAGCGTAGGGACTAGCGGAGCCTACGAGCAGTACTTC.

This clonotype appeared many times. The V and J genes are TRBV20-1 and TRBJ1-3; possibly TRBD1 for D (6 bases). The ends were cut back, 0 bases at V and 0 bases at J, with 18 bases in the middle. The germline gives CDR1 DFQATT, CDR2 SNEGSKA (reference sequence). The CDR3 length is 18 residues. Here the CDR3 reads CSARDGGRGGLSGNTIYF. The DNA of the CDR3 is TGCAGTGCTAGAGATGGTGGCAGGGGAGGACTCTCTGGAAACACCATATATTTT.

The V gene is TRBV27, the J gene TRBJ1-1; D call uncertain. Trimming removed 2 bases at V and 4 bases at J, with 11 bases between. This CDR3 has 14 residues. Per germline, CDR1 MNHEY and CDR2 SMNVEV (reference sequence). CDR3 loop: CASSLVRDSTEAFF. CDR3 coding DNA: TGTGCCAGCAGTTTAGTTCGGGATTCCACTGAAGCTTTCTTT.

The chain couples TRBV7-8 to TRBJ2-2, with a possible D match to TRBD2 (5 bases). Germline CDR1 is SGHVS and CDR2 is FQNEAQ. V lost 2 bases and J lost 5, with 9 bases in between. The CDR3 covers 14 residues. DNA of the CDR3: TGTGCCAGCAGCTTACAGCGGCGGACCGGGGAGCTGTTTTTT. Protein sequence: CASSLQRRTGELFF.

Here the CDR3 DNA reads TGCGCCAGCAGCTTGGACAGGGGGGCACAAGCTTTCTTT. Residues: CASSLDRGAQAFF. The chain has TRBV5-1 and TRBJ1-1, with 8 nucleotides matching TRBD1. There are 13 residues in the CDR3. Germline trimming cut 0 bases from V and 9 bases from J; bases unmatched to any gene: 4. The germline gives CDR1 SGHRS, CDR2 YFSETQ.

This clonotype has ten or more counts. The rearrangement uses TRBV5-1 and TRBJ1-5; 7 positions match TRBD1. Germline CDR1 reads SGHRS; CDR2 reads YFSETQ. The CDR3 runs 15 residues. V lost 0 bases, J lost 2 bases, and 2 bases stayed unmatched. The CDR3 nucleotides are TGCGCCAGCAGCTTGGAGGGGGCGGGCAATCAGCCCCAGCATTTT. It encodes CASSLEGAGNQPQHF.

This clonotype was picked up many times. This chain joins TRBV4-2 and TRBJ2-1; 7 bases agree with TRBD1. V was pared by 2 bases and J by 2 bases, with 6 bases of the junction left unmatched. The CDR3 contains 16 residues. CDR1 is LGHNA and CDR2 is YNFKEQ in the germline V gene. CDR3 nucleotides: TGTGCCAGCAGCCAAAACAGGGGACAACCCTACAATGAGCAGTTCTTC. Translation gives CASSQNRGQPYNEQFF.

The rearrangement uses TRBV7-2 and TRBJ2-1, with D possibly being TRBD2 (6 bases). Trimming stripped 8 bases from V and 5 bases from J, with 16 bases between. Germline CDR1 is SGHTA and CDR2 is FQGNSA. This CDR3 comprises 14 residues. This CDR3 reads CASGVMGGDNEQFF. The CDR3 region has the DNA TGTGCCAGCGGAGTTATGGGCGGGGACAATGAGCAGTTCTTC.

This clonotype was seen a few times. The V call is TRBV29-1, the J call TRBJ2-1; D assignment may be TRBD1 or TRBD2 (5 bases each). This CDR3 comprises 16 residues. Germline loops: CDR1 SQVTM, CDR2 ANQGSEA. V dropped 4 bases and J dropped 0 bases, with 16 bases sitting between them. The CDR3 is CSVVAVGRSSYNEQFF. In DNA, the CDR3 is TGCAGCGTTGTGGCGGTGGGACGGAGCTCCTACAATGAGCAGTTCTTC.

This clonotype was picked up a small number of times. The V and J genes are TRBV7-4 and TRBJ2-5; 8 nucleotides line up with TRBD2. V was pared by 4 bases and J by 1 base, with 5 bases of the junction left unmatched. Germline CDR1 SGHVT, CDR2 SQSDAQ. The CDR3 spans 15 residues. CDR3 bases: TGTGCCAGCAGCTCTCGGCGGGGGGCCCAAGAGACCCAGTACTTC. Protein: CASSSRRGAQETQYF.

The chain couples TRBV5-1 to TRBJ1-1; D call uncertain. Germline V gene data show CDR1 as SGHRS and CDR2 as YFSETQ. V lost 4 bases and J 6 bases, leaving 22 bases between the germline ends. This CDR3 has 16 amino acids. CDR3 DNA: TGCGCCAGCAGCGCCAGGCAGGCCCCTAAAAGCGCTGAAGCTTTCTTT. Its translation: CASSARQAPKSAEAFF.

The chain has TRBV7-2 and TRBJ2-7; TRBD1 agrees at 8 bases. CDR1 and CDR2 from the germline V gene are SGHTA and FQGNSA. The CDR3 has 14 amino acids. V dropped 5 bases and J dropped 3; count of bases not matched to a gene: 6. The CDR3 reads CASSRRTGFYEQYF. The CDR3 region has the DNA TGTGCCAGCAGCCGTCGGACAGGGTTCTACGAGCAGTACTTC.

The table lists this clonotype with many counts. The genes are TRBV5-1 and TRBJ1-5; a weak D match, TRBD1 (6 bases). The CDR3 contains 13 residues. V lost 0 bases and J 6 bases, leaving 7 bases between the germline ends. From germline, CDR1 is SGHRS and CDR2 YFSETQ. CDR3 protein: CASSLGGGQPQHF. The CDR3 DNA sequence: TGCGCCAGCAGCTTGGGAGGGGGTCAGCCCCAGCATTTT.

This clonotype appeared many times. The chain links TRBV4-2 to TRBJ2-7, with D tentatively TRBD2 (5 bases). The V end was cut by 0 bases, the J end by 1 base, with 10 bases between. This CDR3 spans 15 amino acids. CDR1 is LGHNA, CDR2 YNFKEQ, per germline. CDR3 loop: CASSQDPAGSYEQYF. The CDR3 DNA is TGTGCCAGCAGCCAAGATCCCGCGGGTTCCTACGAGCAGTACTTC.